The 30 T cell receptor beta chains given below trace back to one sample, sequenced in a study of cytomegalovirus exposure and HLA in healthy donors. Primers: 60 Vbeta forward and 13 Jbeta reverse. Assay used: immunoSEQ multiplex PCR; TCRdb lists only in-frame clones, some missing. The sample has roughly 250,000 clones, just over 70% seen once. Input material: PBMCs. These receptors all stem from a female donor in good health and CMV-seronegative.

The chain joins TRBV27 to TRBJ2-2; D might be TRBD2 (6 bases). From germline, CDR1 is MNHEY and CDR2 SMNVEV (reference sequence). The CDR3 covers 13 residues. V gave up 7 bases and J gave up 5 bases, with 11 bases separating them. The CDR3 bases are TGTGCCAGCACCCCAGGAGGGACCGGGGAGCTGTTTTTT. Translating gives CASTPGGTGELFF.

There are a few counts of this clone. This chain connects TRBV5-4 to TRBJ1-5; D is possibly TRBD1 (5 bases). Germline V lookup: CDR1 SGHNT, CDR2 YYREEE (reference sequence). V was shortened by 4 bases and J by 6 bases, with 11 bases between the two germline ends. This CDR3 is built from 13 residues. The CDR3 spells CASSPGRGQPQHF. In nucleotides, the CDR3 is TGTGCCAGCAGCCCAGGGAGGGGTCAGCCCCAGCATTTT.

CDR3 DNA: TGTGCCAGCAGTCAGACGGACATCTATGGCTACACCTTC. Amino acid sequence: CASSQTDIYGYTF. The chain uses TRBV28 and TRBJ1-2; a possible D gene is TRBD1 (5 bases). V was clipped by 5 bases and J by 4 bases, with 11 bases between them. Germline V lookup: CDR1 MDHEN, CDR2 SYDVKM. The length of the CDR3 is 13 residues.

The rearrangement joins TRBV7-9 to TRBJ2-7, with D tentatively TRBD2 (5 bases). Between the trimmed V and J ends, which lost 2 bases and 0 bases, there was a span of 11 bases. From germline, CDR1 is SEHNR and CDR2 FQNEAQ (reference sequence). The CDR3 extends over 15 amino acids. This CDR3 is CASSLLRGISYEQYF. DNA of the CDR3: TGTGCCAGCAGCTTACTACGGGGAATCTCCTACGAGCAGTACTTC.

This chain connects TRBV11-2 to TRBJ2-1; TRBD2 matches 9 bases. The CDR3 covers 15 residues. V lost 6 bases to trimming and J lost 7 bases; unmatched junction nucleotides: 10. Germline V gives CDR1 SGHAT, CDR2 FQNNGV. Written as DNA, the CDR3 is TGTGCCAGCAGGTTGACTAGCGGAGCACAGAATGAGCAGTTCTTC. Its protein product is CASRLTSGAQNEQFF.

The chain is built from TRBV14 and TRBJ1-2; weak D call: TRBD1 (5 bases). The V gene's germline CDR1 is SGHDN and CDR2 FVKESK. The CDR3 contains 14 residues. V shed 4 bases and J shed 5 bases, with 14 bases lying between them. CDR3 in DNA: TGTGCCAGCAGCCCTTTGGGGGAGGATTATGGCTACACCTTC. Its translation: CASSPLGEDYGYTF.

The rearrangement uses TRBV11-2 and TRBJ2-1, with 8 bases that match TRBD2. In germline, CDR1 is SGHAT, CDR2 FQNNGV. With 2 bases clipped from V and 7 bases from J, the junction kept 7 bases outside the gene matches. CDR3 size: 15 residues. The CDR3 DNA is TGTGCCAGCAGCTTAATCGCGGGAGGCTCGAATGAGCAGTTCTTC. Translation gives CASSLIAGGSNEQFF.

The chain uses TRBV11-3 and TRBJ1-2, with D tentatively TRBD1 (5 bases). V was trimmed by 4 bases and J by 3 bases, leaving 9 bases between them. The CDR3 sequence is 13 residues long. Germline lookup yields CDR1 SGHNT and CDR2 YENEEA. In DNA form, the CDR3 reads TGTGCCAGCAGCTCGATGACAGACTATGGCTACACCTTC. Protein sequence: CASSSMTDYGYTF.

The CDR3 loop is CAISGSSGGQGTQYF. The CDR3 DNA reads TGTGCCATCAGTGGTTCGTCGGGAGGCCAGGGGACCCAGTACTTC. The chain links TRBV10-3 to TRBJ2-5; 7 positions match TRBD2. The V and J ends lost 4 bases and 7 bases, in that order; junction bases with no gene match: 12. The CDR3 spans 15 residues. The germline CDR1 and CDR2 sequences are ENHRY and SYGVKD.

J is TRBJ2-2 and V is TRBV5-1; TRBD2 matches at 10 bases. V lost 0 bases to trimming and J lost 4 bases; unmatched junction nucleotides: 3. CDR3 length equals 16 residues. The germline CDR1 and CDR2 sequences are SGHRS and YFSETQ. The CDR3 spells CASSLGSSGSTGELFF. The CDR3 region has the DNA TGCGCCAGCAGCTTGGGGTCTAGCGGGAGCACCGGGGAGCTGTTTTTT.

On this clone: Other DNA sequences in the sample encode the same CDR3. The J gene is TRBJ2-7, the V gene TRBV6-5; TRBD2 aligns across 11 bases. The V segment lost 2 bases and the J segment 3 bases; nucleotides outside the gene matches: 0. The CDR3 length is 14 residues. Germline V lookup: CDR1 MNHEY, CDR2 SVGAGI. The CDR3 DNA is TGTGCCAGCAGTTACGGGACTAGCGGCTACGAGCAGTACTTC. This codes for CASSYGTSGYEQYF.

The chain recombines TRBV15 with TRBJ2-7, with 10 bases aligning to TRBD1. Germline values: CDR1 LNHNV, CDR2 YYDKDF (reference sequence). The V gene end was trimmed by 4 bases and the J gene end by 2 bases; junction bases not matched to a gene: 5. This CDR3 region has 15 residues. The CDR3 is CATSTSGQGAYEQYF. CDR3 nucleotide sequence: TGTGCCACCAGCACTTCTGGACAGGGGGCCTACGAGCAGTACTTC.

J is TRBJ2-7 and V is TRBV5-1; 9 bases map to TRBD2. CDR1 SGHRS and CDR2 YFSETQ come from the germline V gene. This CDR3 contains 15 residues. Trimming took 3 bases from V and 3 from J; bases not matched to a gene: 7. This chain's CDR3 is CASSSSGTSSYEQYF. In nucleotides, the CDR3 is TGCGCCAGCAGCTCCTCCGGGACTAGCAGCTACGAGCAGTACTTC. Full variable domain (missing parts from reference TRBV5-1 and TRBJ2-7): KAGVTQTPRYLIKTRGQQVTLSCSPISGHRSVSWYQQTPGQGLQFLFEYFSETQRNKGNFPGRFSGRQFSNSRSEMNVSTLELGDSALYLCASSSSGTSSYEQYFGPGTRLTVT.

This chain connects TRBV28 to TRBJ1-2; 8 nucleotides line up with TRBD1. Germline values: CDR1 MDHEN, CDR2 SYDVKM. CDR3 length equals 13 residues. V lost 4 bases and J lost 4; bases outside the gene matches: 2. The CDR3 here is CASSSTGAYGYTF. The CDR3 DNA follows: TGTGCCAGCAGTTCGACAGGGGCCTATGGCTACACCTTC.

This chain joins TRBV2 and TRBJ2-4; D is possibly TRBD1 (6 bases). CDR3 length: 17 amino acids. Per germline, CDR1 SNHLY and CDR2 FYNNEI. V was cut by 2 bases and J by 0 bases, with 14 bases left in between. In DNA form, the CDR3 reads TGTGCCAGCAGTGAACGACAGGCGAACAGAGCCAAAAACATTCAGTACTTC. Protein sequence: CASSERQANRAKNIQYF.

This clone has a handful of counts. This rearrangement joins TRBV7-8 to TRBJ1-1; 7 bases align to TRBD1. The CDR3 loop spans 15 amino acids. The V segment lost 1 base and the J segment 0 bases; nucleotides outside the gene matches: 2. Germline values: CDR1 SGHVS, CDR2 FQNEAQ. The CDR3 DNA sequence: TGTGCCAGCAGCTTAGAGGGGGCTGTGAACACTGAAGCTTTCTTT. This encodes CASSLEGAVNTEAFF.

CDR3 region: CASSLMGARNTGELFF. The CDR3 bases are TGTGCCAGCAGCTTAATGGGGGCGCGGAACACCGGGGAGCTGTTTTTT. This chain uses TRBV7-2 with TRBJ2-2; TRBD1 might be the D (6 bases). Germline V lookup: CDR1 SGHTA, CDR2 FQGNSA. V lost 2 bases, J lost 1 base, and 11 bases lay in between. The CDR3 extends over 16 amino acids. The full variable domain, its missing parts supplied by reference TRBV7-2 and TRBJ2-2, is GAGVSQSPSNKVTEKGKDVELRCDPISGHTALYWYRQSLGQGLEFLIYFQGNSAPDKSGLPSDRFSAERTGGSVSTLTIQRTQQEDSAVYLCASSLMGARNTGELFFGEGSRLTVL.

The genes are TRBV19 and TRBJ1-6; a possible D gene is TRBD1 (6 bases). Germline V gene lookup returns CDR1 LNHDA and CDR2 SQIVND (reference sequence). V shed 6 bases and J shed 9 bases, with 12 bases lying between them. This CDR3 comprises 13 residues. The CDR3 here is CASRDSRFSPLHF. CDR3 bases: TGTGCCAGTAGGGACAGCCGGTTTTCACCCCTCCACTTT.

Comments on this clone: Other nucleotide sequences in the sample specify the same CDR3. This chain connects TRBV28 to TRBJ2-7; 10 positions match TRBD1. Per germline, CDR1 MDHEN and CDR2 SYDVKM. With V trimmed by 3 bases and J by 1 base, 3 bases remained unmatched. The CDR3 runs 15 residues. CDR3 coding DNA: TGTGCCAGCAGTTTTCCGGGACAGGGGTCCTACGAGCAGTACTTC. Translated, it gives CASSFPGQGSYEQYF.

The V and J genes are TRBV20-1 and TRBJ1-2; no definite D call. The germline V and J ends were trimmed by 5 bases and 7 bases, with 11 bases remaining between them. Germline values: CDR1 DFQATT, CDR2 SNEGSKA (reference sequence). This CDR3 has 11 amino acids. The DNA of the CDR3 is TGCAGTGCTGAGGGAGGTGTTGGCTACACCTTC. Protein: CSAEGGVGYTF.

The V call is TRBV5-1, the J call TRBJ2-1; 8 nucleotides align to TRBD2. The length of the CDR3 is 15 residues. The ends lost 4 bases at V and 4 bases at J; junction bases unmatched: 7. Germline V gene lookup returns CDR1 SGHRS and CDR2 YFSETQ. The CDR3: CASSRRAGDYNEQFF. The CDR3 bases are TGCGCCAGCAGCCGGCGAGCGGGAGATTACAATGAGCAGTTCTTC. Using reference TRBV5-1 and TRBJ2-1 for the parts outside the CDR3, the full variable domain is KAGVTQTPRYLIKTRGQQVTLSCSPISGHRSVSWYQQTPGQGLQFLFEYFSETQRNKGNFPGRFSGRQFSNSRSEMNVSTLELGDSALYLCASSRRAGDYNEQFFGPGTRLTVL.

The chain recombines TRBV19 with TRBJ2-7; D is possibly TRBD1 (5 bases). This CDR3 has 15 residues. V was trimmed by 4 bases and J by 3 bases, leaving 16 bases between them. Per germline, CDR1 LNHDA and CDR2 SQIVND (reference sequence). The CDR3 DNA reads TGTGCCAGTAGTAAAGCGAGAGACAGCAACTACGAGCAGTACTTC. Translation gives CASSKARDSNYEQYF. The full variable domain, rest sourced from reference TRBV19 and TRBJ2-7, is DGGITQSPKYLFRKEGQNVTLSCEQNLNHDAMYWYRQDPGQGLRLIYYSQIVNDFQKGDIAEGYSVSREKKESFPLTVTSAQKNPTAFYLCASSKARDSNYEQYFGPGTRLTVT.

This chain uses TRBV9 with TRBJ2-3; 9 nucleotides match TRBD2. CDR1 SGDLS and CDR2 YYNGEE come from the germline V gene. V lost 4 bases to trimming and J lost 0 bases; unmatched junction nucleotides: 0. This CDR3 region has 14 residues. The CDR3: CASSTSGSTDTQYF. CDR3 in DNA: TGTGCCAGCAGCACTAGCGGGAGCACAGATACGCAGTATTTT.

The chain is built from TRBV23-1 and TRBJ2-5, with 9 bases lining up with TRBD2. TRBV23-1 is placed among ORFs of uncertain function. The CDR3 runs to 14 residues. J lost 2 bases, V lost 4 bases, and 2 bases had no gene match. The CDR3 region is CASSPAGGQETQYF. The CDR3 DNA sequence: TGCGCCAGCAGTCCGGCGGGAGGGCAAGAGACCCAGTACTTC.

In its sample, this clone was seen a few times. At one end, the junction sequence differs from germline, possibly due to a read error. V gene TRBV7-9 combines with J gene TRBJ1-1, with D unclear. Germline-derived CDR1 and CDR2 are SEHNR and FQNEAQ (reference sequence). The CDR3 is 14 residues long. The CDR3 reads CSSSLTRGNTEAFF. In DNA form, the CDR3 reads TGTTCCAGCAGCTTAACACGGGGGAACACTGAAGCTTTCTTT.

CDR3 coding DNA: TGCGCCAGCAGCTTGAGACCCGGAGCGGGGCAAGAGACCCAGTACTTC. Translating it yields CASSLRPGAGQETQYF. The J gene is TRBJ2-5, the V gene TRBV5-1, with 7 bases aligning to TRBD2. CDR1 SGHRS and CDR2 YFSETQ come from the germline V gene. The CDR3 is made up of 16 amino acids. Germline trimming cut 1 base from V and 2 bases from J; bases unmatched to any gene: 8.

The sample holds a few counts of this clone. In DNA form, the CDR3 reads TGTGCCAGCAGCCCCCACCAGGGGACTGAAGCTTTCTTT. Translated, it gives CASSPHQGTEAFF. J is TRBJ1-1 and V is TRBV7-6; the D gene is possibly TRBD1 (6 bases). Germline V gene sequence: CDR1 SGHVS, CDR2 FNYEAQ. The CDR3 consists of 13 residues. The germline V and J ends were trimmed by 5 bases and 5 bases, with 12 bases remaining between them.

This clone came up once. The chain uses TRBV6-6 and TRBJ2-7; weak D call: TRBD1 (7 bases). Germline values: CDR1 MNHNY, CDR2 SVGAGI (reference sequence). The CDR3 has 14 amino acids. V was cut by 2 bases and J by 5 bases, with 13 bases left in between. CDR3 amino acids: CASSYRQGGHEQYF. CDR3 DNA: TGTGCCAGCAGTTACCGACAGGGAGGTCACGAGCAGTACTTC.

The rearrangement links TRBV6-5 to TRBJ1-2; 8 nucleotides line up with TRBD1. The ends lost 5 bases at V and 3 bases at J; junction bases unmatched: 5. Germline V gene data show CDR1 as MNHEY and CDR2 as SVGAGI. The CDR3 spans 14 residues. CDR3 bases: TGTGCCAGCAGTCGACAGGGGAGCCACTATGGCTACACCTTC. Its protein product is CASSRQGSHYGYTF.

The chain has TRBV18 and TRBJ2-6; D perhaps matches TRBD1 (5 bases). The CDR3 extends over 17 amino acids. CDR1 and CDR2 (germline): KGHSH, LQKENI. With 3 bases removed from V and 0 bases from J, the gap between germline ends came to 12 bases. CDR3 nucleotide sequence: TGTGCCAGCTCACCCAAACAGGCTAACTCTGGGGCCAACGTCCTGACTTTC. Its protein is CASSPKQANSGANVLTF. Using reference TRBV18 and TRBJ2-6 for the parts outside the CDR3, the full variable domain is NAGVMQNPRHLVRRRGQEARLRCSPMKGHSHVYWYRQLPEEGLKFMVYLQKENIIDESGMPKERFSAEFPKEGPSILRIQQVVRGDSAAYFCASSPKQANSGANVLTFGAGSRLTVL.